Each of the 23 T cell receptor beta chains below was sequenced from the same sample in a study of blood T cell repertoires in COVID-19. Data came from immunoSEQ multiplex PCR; TCRdb stores just in-frame clones and leaves some out. The table has fewer than 100,000 clones, approximately 90% seen once; the top ten hold about 5%. Material: peripheral blood. The receptors originated from a man between 65 and 79 years old with acute or convalescent COVID-19.

The chain carries TRBV6-5 and TRBJ1-5; possibly TRBD1 for D (5 bases). The CDR3 length is 15 residues. V was shortened by 0 bases and J by 4 bases, with 10 bases between the two germline ends. The germline CDR1 and CDR2 sequences are MNHEY and SVGAGI. The CDR3: CASSYSYGGNQPQHF. For the CDR3, the DNA is TGTGCCAGCAGTTACTCTTACGGGGGAAATCAGCCCCAGCATTTT.

This chain joins TRBV3-1 (or the pseudogene TRBV3-2) and TRBJ2-3; 9 nucleotides agree with TRBD2. With 2 bases clipped from V and 5 bases from J, the junction kept 8 bases outside the gene matches. Germline values: CDR1 LGHDT, CDR2 YNNKEL (reference sequence). The CDR3 loop spans 16 amino acids. DNA for the CDR3: TGTGCCAGCAGCCAAAATAGCGGGGGCGGAGGAGATACGCAGTATTTT. It yields the protein CASSQNSGGGGDTQYF.

This rearrangement joins TRBV19 to TRBJ1-6, with D perhaps matching TRBD1 (5 bases). CDR1 is LNHDA, CDR2 SQIVND, per germline (reference sequence). The CDR3 extends over 15 amino acids. Trimming stripped 8 bases from V and 7 bases from J, with 18 bases between. The CDR3 DNA is TGTGCCAGTTTCCCCGGGCCAGGGTCGAATTCACCCCTCCACTTT. This encodes CASFPGPGSNSPLHF.

The V and J genes are TRBV6-2 or TRBV6-3 and TRBJ2-3; a possible D gene is TRBD2 (5 bases). Germline loops: CDR1 MNHEY, CDR2 SVGEGT. The germline V and J ends were trimmed by 5 bases and 5 bases, with 14 bases remaining between them. This CDR3 contains 14 residues. CDR3 coding DNA: TGTGCCAGCAGTCACCCGAGACGGGAAGATACGCAGTATTTT. As protein: CASSHPRREDTQYF.

The gene calls are TRBV28 and TRBJ1-1; a weak D match, TRBD1 (6 bases). CDR1 MDHEN and CDR2 SYDVKM come from the germline V gene. This CDR3 is 14 amino acids long. Trimming shortened V by 6 bases and J by 1 base, and 12 bases separated the two germline ends. CDR3 sequence reads: CASRRQVQNTEAFF. CDR3 nucleotides: TGTGCCAGCAGGAGACAGGTTCAGAACACTGAAGCTTTCTTT. The full variable domain, its missing parts supplied by reference TRBV28 and TRBJ1-1, is DVKVTQSSRYLVKRTGEKVFLECVQDMDHENMFWYRQDPGLGLRLIYFSYDVKMKEKGDIPEGYSVSREKKERFSLILESASTNQTSMYLCASRRQVQNTEAFFGQGTRLTVV.

The gene calls are TRBV7-3 and TRBJ2-3; D not resolved. This CDR3 spans 13 amino acids. The germline CDR1 and CDR2 sequences are SGHTA and FQGTGA. Between the trimmed V and J ends, which lost 2 bases and 5 bases, there was a span of 8 bases. CDR3 nucleotide sequence: TGTGCCAGCAGCTTAGACAAGCAAGATACGCAGTATTTT. Encoded protein: CASSLDKQDTQYF.

The V call is TRBV14, the J call TRBJ1-2; TRBD1 matches at 7 bases. Trimming at V came to 1 base and at J to 11 bases, leaving 7 bases not matched to a gene. This CDR3 spans 13 amino acids. Germline V lookup: CDR1 SGHDN, CDR2 FVKESK. CDR3 bases: TGTGCCAGCAGCCAAGGGACAGGATTGCCGTACACCTTC. This gives the protein CASSQGTGLPYTF.

The chain joins TRBV10-3 to TRBJ2-5, with 8 bases matching TRBD2. Unmatched junction bases numbered 12, after V lost 6 bases and J lost 3 bases. The CDR3 sequence is 16 residues long. Germline V gives CDR1 ENHRY, CDR2 SYGVKD. The CDR3 sequence is CAISLSSGGAEETQYF. The CDR3 nucleotides are TGTGCCATCAGCCTCTCCAGCGGGGGTGCTGAAGAGACCCAGTACTTC.

This chain links TRBV6-5 with TRBJ2-5; a weak D match, TRBD2 (7 bases). The CDR3 covers 14 residues. CDR1 is MNHEY and CDR2 is SVGAGI in the germline V gene. V lost 6 bases, J lost 4 bases, and 15 bases lay in between. CDR3 protein: CASSLDSGVETQYF. The DNA for the CDR3 is TGTGCCAGCAGCCTGGACAGCGGGGTAGAGACCCAGTACTTC.

This chain uses TRBV5-1 with TRBJ2-5, with D maybe TRBD2 (6 bases). Germline CDR1 SGHRS, CDR2 YFSETQ. This CDR3 is 15 amino acids long. V dropped 0 bases and J dropped 2 bases, with 11 bases sitting between them. CDR3 DNA: TGCGCCAGCAGCTTGGGCGGAGGGGAACAAGAGACCCAGTACTTC. This gives the protein CASSLGGGEQETQYF.

In regard to this clone: Other DNA sequences from this sample encode an identical CDR3 as well. The chain combines TRBV5-6 with TRBJ2-2; 7 nucleotides match TRBD1. The CDR3 has 16 amino acids. CDR1 and CDR2 (germline): SGHDT, YYEEEE. V lost 0 bases and J lost 1; bases outside the gene matches: 3. The CDR3 protein is CASSLDRGLNTGELFF. The CDR3 coding sequence is TGTGCCAGCAGCTTGGACAGGGGCCTGAACACCGGGGAGCTGTTTTTT.

The chain employs TRBV4-1 and TRBJ1-5; weak D call: TRBD1 (5 bases). CDR3 size: 15 residues. Trimming left V 6 bases short and J 3 bases short, with 15 bases between. Germline assignment: CDR1 MGHRA and CDR2 YSYEKL. The CDR3 sequence: CASSPSDSVNQPQHF. The DNA for the CDR3 is TGCGCCAGCAGTCCTAGTGACAGCGTCAATCAGCCCCAGCATTTT.

This clone was counted between two and nine times. This chain connects TRBV11-3 to TRBJ2-2; D uncertain. V was trimmed by 1 base and J by 0 bases, leaving 6 bases between them. The CDR3 extends over 15 amino acids. Germline V gives CDR1 SGHNT, CDR2 YENEEA. The CDR3 spells CASSLGPTNTGELFF. DNA of the CDR3: TGTGCCAGCAGCTTAGGGCCGACGAACACCGGGGAGCTGTTTTTT.

This clone was counted between two and nine times. The chain is built from TRBV19 and TRBJ2-2; D gene unclear. This CDR3 has 15 residues. The germline V gene has CDR1 LNHDA and CDR2 SQIVND (reference sequence). V was clipped by 0 bases and J by 2 bases, with 7 bases between them. The CDR3 region is CASSIDQRNTGELFF. The CDR3 nucleotides are TGTGCCAGTAGTATAGATCAGCGTAACACCGGGGAGCTGTTTTTT.

The chain joins TRBV7-8 to TRBJ1-5; possibly TRBD1 for D (5 bases). The CDR3 is 14 amino acids. Per the germline V gene, CDR1 is SGHVS and CDR2 is FQNEAQ. V shed 3 bases and J shed 4 bases, with 10 bases lying between them. The CDR3, as DNA: TGTGCCAGCAGCTTCGGGACTTTAAATCAGCCCCAGCATTTT. It yields the protein CASSFGTLNQPQHF.

In this sample, this clone turned up a few times. This chain links TRBV28 with TRBJ1-1, with D unclear. Trimming stripped 7 bases from V and 11 bases from J, with 17 bases between. Germline CDR1 reads MDHEN; CDR2 reads SYDVKM. This CDR3 is built from 12 residues. In nucleotides, the CDR3 is TGTGCCAGCATTTCCGTGGGCGCAGTGGCTTTCTTT. It translates to CASISVGAVAFF.

This clone was found once. The chain joins TRBV5-1 to TRBJ2-3, with TRBD2 identical over 8 bases. Trimming cost V 4 bases and J 6 bases; bases outside gene matches: 13. Germline lookup yields CDR1 SGHRS and CDR2 YFSETQ. The CDR3 contains 16 residues. CDR3 sequence (DNA): TGCGCCAGCAGCGCCCGGGGCGGGGGGACCTCTGATACGCAGTATTTT. Protein: CASSARGGGTSDTQYF.

The CDR3 is CASSEGQTTDTQYF. The CDR3 DNA follows: TGTGCCAGCAGTGAGGGACAGACCACAGATACGCAGTATTTT. This chain joins TRBV6-1 and TRBJ2-3; 7 bases fit TRBD1. CDR1 is MNHNS and CDR2 is SASEGT in the germline V gene. With V trimmed by 3 bases and J by 2 bases, 2 bases remained unmatched. This CDR3 has 14 residues.

J is TRBJ2-1 and V is TRBV2, with a possible D match to TRBD1 (6 bases). The CDR3 is 15 residues long. Germline lookup yields CDR1 SNHLY and CDR2 FYNNEI. V was clipped by 4 bases and J by 3 bases, with 13 bases between them. CDR3 DNA sequence: TGTGCCAGCAGTGGCGGCCAGGGGATCTACAATGAGCAGTTCTTC. This encodes CASSGGQGIYNEQFF.

The genes are TRBV5-4 and TRBJ2-7, with D possibly TRBD1 on 5 matching bases. There are 14 residues in the CDR3. Trimming took off 3 bases at V and 2 bases at J, with 12 bases between the two ends. Germline V CDR1 and CDR2: SGHNT, YYREEE (reference sequence). CDR3 in amino acids: CASSSGSGTYEQYF. The DNA for the CDR3 is TGTGCCAGCAGCTCGGGCTCAGGGACCTACGAGCAGTACTTC. Drawing the rest from reference TRBV5-4 and TRBJ2-7, the complete variable domain is ETGVTQSPTHLIKTRGQQVTLRCSSQSGHNTVSWYQQALGQGPQFIFQYYREEENGRGNFPPRFSGLQFPNYSSELNVNALELDDSALYLCASSSGSGTYEQYFGPGTRLTVT.

This chain links TRBV10-3 with TRBJ2-1, with TRBD2 matching over 15 bases. The V and J ends lost 8 bases and 6 bases, in that order; junction bases with no gene match: 5. CDR1 ENHRY and CDR2 SYGVKD come from the germline V gene. The CDR3 runs 15 residues. CDR3 loop: CAIAGTSGGSNEQFF. DNA for the CDR3: TGTGCCATCGCCGGGACTAGCGGGGGGAGCAATGAGCAGTTCTTC.

The J gene is TRBJ2-7, the V gene TRBV28, with D perhaps TRBD1 (6 bases). Trimming removed 5 bases at V and 2 bases at J, with 19 bases between. The CDR3 is 16 amino acids. Looked up from germline, CDR1 is MDHEN and CDR2 is SYDVKM. This CDR3 reads CASSHLTGKGAYEQYF. CDR3 bases: TGTGCCAGCAGTCACCTTACAGGGAAAGGGGCCTACGAGCAGTACTTC.

The rearrangement uses TRBV5-4 and TRBJ2-3, with 9 bases matching TRBD2. J lost 6 bases, V lost 3 bases, and 5 bases had no gene match. The CDR3 is made up of 14 amino acids. Germline V gene lookup returns CDR1 SGHNT and CDR2 YYREEE (reference sequence). This chain's CDR3 is CASSSAGGPDTQYF. CDR3 in DNA: TGTGCCAGCAGCTCGGCGGGGGGGCCGGATACGCAGTATTTT.